Listed below are T cell receptor beta chains from one sample, sequenced in a study of cytomegalovirus exposure and HLA in healthy donors. The protocol was immunoSEQ multiplex PCR, while the TCRdb copy is restricted to in-frame clones and leaves out a portion. The repertoire holds over 70,000 clones, with less than 80% as singletons. The sequencing sample was made of PBMCs. Receptor source: a man aged 25 to 45 in good health and CMV-seropositive. Both conserved end residues are part of each CDR3. The D gene is left open where the match is weak. The size of a clone is reported for some rows only, either as once, few or many, or as a class for expanded clones.

D	V	J	size	CDR3	DNA
NA	TRBV9	TRBJ1-5	NA	CASSAGQSNQPQHF	TGTGCCAGCAGCGCCGGACAATCCAATCAGCCCCAGCATTTT
NA	TRBV15	TRBJ2-2	NA	CATGTWTGELFF	TGTGCCACCGGGACTTGGACCGGGGAGCTGTTTTTT
TRBD1	TRBV6-1	TRBJ1-1	few	CASSDSGTGIAFF	TGTGCCAGCAGCGATTCAGGGACAGGGATAGCTTTCTTT
NA	TRBV25-1	TRBJ1-4	NA	CASSESQGIEKLFF	TGTGCCAGCAGTGAATCACAGGGCATTGAAAAACTGTTTTTT
TRBD1	TRBV28	TRBJ1-5	once	CASSPMTGEDNQPQHF	TGTGCCAGCAGTCCCATGACAGGGGAGGACAATCAGCCCCAGCATTTT
NA	TRBV11-2	TRBJ2-1	few	CASSLDPLTPGNEQFF	TGTGCCAGCAGCTTAGATCCCCTTACCCCAGGAAATGAGCAGTTCTTC
TRBD2	TRBV28	TRBJ2-2	NA	CASSRTLAGSNTGELFF	TGTGCCAGCAGCCGCACCCTAGCGGGTTCGAACACCGGGGAGCTGTTTTTT
NA	TRBV5-6	TRBJ1-5	NA	CASSLERNQPQNF	TGTGCCAGCAGCTTGGAGCGCAATCAGCCCCAGAATTTT
NA	TRBV2	TRBJ1-1	NA	CASIRGLRNTEAFF	TGTGCCAGCATCCGGGGTTTGCGGAACACTGAAGCTTTCTTT
NA	TRBV27	TRBJ1-5	few	CASSPGRISNQPQHF	TGTGCCAGCTCCCCGGGGAGGATTAGCAATCAGCCCCAGCATTTT
TRBD2	TRBV7-3	TRBJ2-2	NA	CASSFLTSGGLWAGELFF	TGTGCCAGCAGTTTTCTGACTAGCGGGGGTCTTTGGGCCGGGGAGCTGTTTTTT
TRBD1	TRBV7-9	TRBJ2-1	few	CASRGQGSNNEQFF	TGTGCCAGCAGGGGACAGGGGAGTAACAATGAGCAGTTCTTC
TRBD2	TRBV28	TRBJ2-3	NA	CASSLAQREGRMDTQYF	TGTGCCAGCAGTTTAGCCCAGCGGGAGGGCCGGATGGATACGCAGTATTTT
NA	TRBV29-1	TRBJ2-3	NA	CSVQRRDTQYF	TGCAGCGTGCAGCGAAGAGATACGCAGTATTTT
NA	TRBV25-1	TRBJ2-3	few	CASRQDSTDTQYF	TGTGCCAGCCGACAGGACAGCACAGATACGCAGTATTTT
NA	TRBV12-5	TRBJ1-1	once	CASGLGVGTLGNTEAFF	TGTGCTAGTGGTTTGGGAGTTGGGACTCTCGGGAACACTGAAGCTTTCTTT
TRBD1	TRBV9	TRBJ2-3	NA	CASSGGDRDTDTQYF	TGTGCCAGCAGCGGGGGGGACAGGGACACAGATACGCAGTATTTT
TRBD1	TRBV2	TRBJ1-5	NA	CASRDRGTGQPQHF	TGTGCCAGCAGGGACAGGGGAACAGGTCAGCCCCAGCATTTT
NA	TRBV25-1	TRBJ2-5	NA	CASSDYRDTETQYF	TGTGCCAGCAGTGATTACCGGGACACCGAGACCCAGTACTTC
NA	TRBV19	TRBJ1-1	NA	CASSIQTQNTEAFF	TGTGCCAGTAGTATACAGACACAGAACACTGAAGCTTTCTTT
NA	TRBV6-5	TRBJ2-1	NA	CASSYSTGSSYNEQFF	TGTGCCAGCAGTTACTCGACGGGGAGCTCCTACAATGAGCAGTTCTTC
NA	TRBV27	TRBJ2-2	NA	CASSRYLMAGELFF	TGTGCCAGCAGTCGCTACCTTATGGCCGGGGAGCTGTTTTTT
TRBD1	TRBV7-9	TRBJ2-5	once	CASSPGDRGIQETQYF	TGTGCCAGCAGCCCAGGGGACAGGGGTATTCAAGAGACCCAGTACTTC
TRBD1	TRBV11-3	TRBJ2-1	NA	CASSSDRGSYNEQFF	TGTGCCAGCAGCTCGGACAGGGGCTCCTACAATGAGCAGTTCTTC
NA	TRBV4-3	TRBJ1-5	NA	CASSQEAFTQPQHF	TGCGCCAGCAGCCAGGAGGCGTTTACTCAGCCCCAGCATTTT
TRBD1	TRBV4-2	TRBJ1-1	NA	CASSQVRGGPNTEAFF	TGTGCCAGCAGCCAAGTTCGAGGGGGCCCCAACACTGAAGCTTTCTTT
NA	TRBV5-4	TRBJ1-2	few	CASRAGAQDYGYTF	TGTGCCAGCCGAGCAGGGGCGCAGGACTATGGCTACACCTTC
TRBD1	TRBV5-1	TRBJ2-7	few	CASSSLTGMGHEQYF	TGCGCCAGCAGCTCTCTGACAGGGATGGGTCACGAGCAGTACTTC
TRBD2	TRBV30	TRBJ2-3	NA	CAWGPGLAGAGDTQYF	TGTGCCTGGGGTCCGGGACTAGCGGGAGCGGGTGATACGCAGTATTTT
TRBD2	TRBV19	TRBJ2-7	NA	CASSWAGGSYEQYF	TGTGCCAGTAGTTGGGCGGGGGGTTCCTACGAGCAGTACTTC
TRBD2	TRBV5-1	TRBJ2-3	NA	CASSKPGLAGVTDTQYF	TGCGCCAGCAGCAAACCGGGACTAGCGGGGGTCACAGATACGCAGTATTTT
TRBD1	TRBV27	TRBJ1-1	NA	CASSVSGTGDAFF	TGTGCCAGCAGTGTGTCCGGGACAGGGGACGCTTTCTTT
TRBD1	TRBV6-6	TRBJ1-2	NA	CASSRGQIYGYTF	TGTGCCAGCAGCCGGGGACAGATCTATGGCTACACCTTC
NA	TRBV19	TRBJ2-5	NA	CASSTTGSGETQYF	TGTGCCAGTAGTACGACAGGGAGCGGGGAGACCCAGTACTTC
TRBD2	TRBV7-9	TRBJ2-2	NA	CASSLDGGASGELFF	TGTGCCAGCAGCTTAGACGGGGGGGCCTCCGGGGAGCTGTTTTTT
NA	TRBV5-1	TRBJ1-2	once	CASSLTLTGGGDGYTF	TGCGCCAGCAGCCTGACCCTAACCGGGGGGGGCGATGGCTACACCTTC
TRBD2	TRBV28	TRBJ2-1	NA	CASSFPVGREPHNEQFF	TGTGCCAGCAGTTTCCCCGTCGGGAGGGAGCCTCACAATGAGCAGTTCTTC
TRBD2	TRBV25-1	TRBJ2-3	NA	CASRSGAGTDTQYF	TGTGCCAGCAGGAGCGGGGCCGGGACAGATACGCAGTATTTT
TRBD2	TRBV28	TRBJ2-7	NA	CAIRPGTSGRGEQYF	TGTGCCATCAGACCGGGGACTAGCGGGAGGGGCGAGCAGTACTTC
NA	TRBV19	TRBJ2-7	NA	CASSLRTVAYEQYF	TGTGCCAGTAGTCTGAGGACAGTAGCCTACGAGCAGTACTTC
TRBD1	TRBV6-6	TRBJ2-2	NA	CASSSGQDQTGELFF	TGTGCCAGCAGTTCGGGACAGGATCAAACCGGGGAGCTGTTTTTT
NA	TRBV9	TRBJ1-2	NA	CASSVGQADGGGFYGYTF	TGTGCCAGCAGCGTAGGGCAGGCCGACGGAGGTGGCTTCTATGGCTACACCTTC
NA	TRBV7-2	TRBJ1-1	NA	CASSLSGANTEAFF	TGTGCCAGCAGCTTATCCGGAGCGAACACTGAAGCTTTCTTT
NA	TRBV7-3	TRBJ1-6	NA	CASSLDRGSSYNSPLHF	TGTGCCAGCAGCTTAGATCGGGGGAGCTCCTATAATTCACCCCTCCACTTT
NA	TRBV6-5	TRBJ1-2	few	CATNHANYGYTF	TGTGCCACCAACCACGCGAACTATGGCTACACCTTC
TRBD1	TRBV5-1	TRBJ2-5	NA	CASSSYRGGGQETQYF	TGCGCCAGCAGCTCATACAGGGGTGGGGGCCAAGAGACCCAGTACTTC
NA	TRBV5-5	TRBJ1-1	few	CASSHPRGRDTEAFF	TGTGCCAGCAGCCACCCCAGGGGTAGGGACACTGAAGCTTTCTTT
NA	TRBV19	TRBJ2-2	NA	CASNPTAPTGELFF	TGTGCCAGTAATCCGACAGCACCAACCGGGGAGCTGTTTTTT
NA	TRBV30	TRBJ1-4	few	CAWNSGGRNEKLFF	TGTGCCTGGAACTCCGGGGGAAGGAATGAAAAACTGTTTTTT
NA	TRBV19	TRBJ1-3	NA	CASTTPGGIGNTIYF	TGTGCCAGTACCACGCCGGGGGGCATCGGAAACACCATATATTTT
NA	TRBV29-1	TRBJ1-2	NA	CSVEDQHTRGTF	TGCAGCGTTGAAGATCAACACACTCGCGGTACCTTC
NA	TRBV4-1	TRBJ1-3	NA	CASSLTDSGNTIYF	TGCGCCAGCAGCCTAACAGATTCTGGAAACACCATATATTTT
TRBD2	TRBV7-3	TRBJ2-3	NA	CASFPPGLAWSTDTQYF	TGTGCCAGTTTTCCCCCGGGACTAGCGTGGAGCACAGATACGCAGTATTTT
TRBD1	TRBV13	TRBJ1-3	NA	CASSPGQGLSGNTIYF	TGTGCCAGCAGCCCCGGACAGGGCCTCTCTGGAAACACCATATATTTT